This T cell receptor (beta chain) was obtained from a study of blood T cell repertoires in COVID-19. Overall study: T cells, B-cell-depleted T cells, or PBMCs provided the cDNA or gDNA that served as material.

V gave up 6 bases and J gave up 3 bases, with 22 bases separating them. The CDR3 loop spans 17 amino acids. Germline CDR1 reads SEHNR; CDR2 reads FQNEAQ (reference sequence). In the original workflow: Researchers report that nucleated cell counts were estimated from reference gene primer amplification. Here immunoSEQ multiplex PCR was the method, and the copy in TCRdb shows in-frame clones only, minus some. The V and J calls and clone size are taken from that table; D and trimming were inferred from the DNA. The table has about 120,000 clones, 90% seen once; the top ten hold 3.8%. This chain links TRBV7-9 with TRBJ2-3; D possibly corresponds to TRBD2 (6 bases). The material sequenced was peripheral blood. This receptor was identified in an older woman with COVID-19, enrolled during active disease. The CDR3 loop is CASRVPTRLEGTDTQYF. The CDR3 coding sequence is TGTGCCAGCAGAGTCCCCACTAGACTAGAAGGGACAGATACGCAGTATTTT.